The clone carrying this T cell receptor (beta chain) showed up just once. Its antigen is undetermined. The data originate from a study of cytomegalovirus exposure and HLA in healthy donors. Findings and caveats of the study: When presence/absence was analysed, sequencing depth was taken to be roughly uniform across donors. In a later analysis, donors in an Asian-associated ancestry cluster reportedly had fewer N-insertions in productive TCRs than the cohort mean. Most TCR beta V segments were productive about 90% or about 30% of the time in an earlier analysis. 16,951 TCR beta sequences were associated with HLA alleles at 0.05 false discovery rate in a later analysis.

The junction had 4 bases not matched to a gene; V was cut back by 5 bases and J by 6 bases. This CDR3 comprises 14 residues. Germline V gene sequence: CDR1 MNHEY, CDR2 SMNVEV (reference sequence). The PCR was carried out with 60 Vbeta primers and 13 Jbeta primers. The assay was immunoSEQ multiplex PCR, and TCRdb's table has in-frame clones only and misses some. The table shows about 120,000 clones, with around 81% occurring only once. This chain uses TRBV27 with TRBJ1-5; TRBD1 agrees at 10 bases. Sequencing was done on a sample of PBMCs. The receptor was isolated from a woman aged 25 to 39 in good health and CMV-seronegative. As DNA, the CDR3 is TGTGCCAGCAGTGGGACAGGGGCTGTTCAGCCCCAGCATTTT. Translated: CASSGTGAVQPQHF.